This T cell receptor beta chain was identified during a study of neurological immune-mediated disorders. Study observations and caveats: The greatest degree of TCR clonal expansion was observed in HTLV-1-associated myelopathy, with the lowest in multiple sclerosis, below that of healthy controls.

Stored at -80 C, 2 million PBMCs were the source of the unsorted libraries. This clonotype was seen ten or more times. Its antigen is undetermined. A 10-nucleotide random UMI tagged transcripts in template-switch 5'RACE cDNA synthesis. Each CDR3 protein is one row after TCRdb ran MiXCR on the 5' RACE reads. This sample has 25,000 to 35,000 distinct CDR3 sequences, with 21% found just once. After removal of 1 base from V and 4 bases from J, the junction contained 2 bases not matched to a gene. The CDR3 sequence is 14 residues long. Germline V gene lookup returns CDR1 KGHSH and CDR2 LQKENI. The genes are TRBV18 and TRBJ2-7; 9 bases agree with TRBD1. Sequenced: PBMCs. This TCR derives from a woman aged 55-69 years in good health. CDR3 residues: CASSPRTGAYEQYF. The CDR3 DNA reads TGTGCCAGCTCACCACGGACAGGGGCATACGAGCAGTACTTC. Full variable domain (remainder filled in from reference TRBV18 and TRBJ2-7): NAGVMQNPRHLVRRRGQEARLRCSPMKGHSHVYWYRQLPEEGLKFMVYLQKENIIDESGMPKERFSAEFPKEGPSILRIQQVVRGDSAAYFCASSPRTGAYEQYFGPGTRLTVT.